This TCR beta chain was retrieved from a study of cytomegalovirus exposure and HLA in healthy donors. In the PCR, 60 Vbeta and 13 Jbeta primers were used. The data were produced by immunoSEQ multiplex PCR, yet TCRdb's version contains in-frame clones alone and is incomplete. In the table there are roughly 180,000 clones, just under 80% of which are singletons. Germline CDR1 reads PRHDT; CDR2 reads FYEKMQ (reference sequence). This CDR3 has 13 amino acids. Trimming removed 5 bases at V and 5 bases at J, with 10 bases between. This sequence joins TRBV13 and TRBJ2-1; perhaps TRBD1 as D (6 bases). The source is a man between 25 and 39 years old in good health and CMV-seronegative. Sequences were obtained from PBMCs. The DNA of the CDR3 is TGTGCCAGCAGCACAACAGGGAACAATGAGCAGTTCTTC. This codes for CASSTTGNNEQFF. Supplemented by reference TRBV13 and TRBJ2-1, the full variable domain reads AAGVIQSPRHLIKEKRETATLKCYPIPRHDTVYWYQQGPGQDPQFLISFYEKMQSDKGSIPDRFSAQQFSDYHSELNMSSLELGDSALYFCASSTTGNNEQFFGPGTRLTVL.